Sequencing of this TCR beta chain was carried out in a study of cytomegalovirus exposure and HLA in healthy donors. Study observations and caveats: Despite most TCR sequences being rare, some public TCRs occurred in many donors.

The junction had 5 bases not matched to a gene; V was cut back by 6 bases and J by 9 bases. The CDR3 is 14 amino acids. Per germline, CDR1 MNHNS and CDR2 SASEGT. Primers: 60 Vbeta forward and 13 Jbeta reverse. Authors' methods: Among the unique TCR beta chains that a later analysis counted, about 81 million in all, some 10 million were shared. TCRdb keeps only in-frame clones here, not all; method: immunoSEQ multiplex PCR. V and J calls and clone size follow that table, whereas D and trimming were derived from the DNA. The sample includes around 190,000 clones, 65% to 85% of them seen just once. Details on this clone: Antigen: not known.

This chain uses TRBV6-1 with TRBJ2-1, with TRBD2 identical over 13 bases. This TCR derives from a female donor in good health and CMV-seronegative. Sample: PBMCs. The CDR3 is CASRGTSGVFEQFF. CDR3 nucleotides: TGTGCCAGCAGGGGGACTAGCGGGGTCTTTGAGCAGTTCTTC.